This TCR beta chain comes out of a study of PD-L1 blockade in urothelial cancer. On the study more broadly: Of 29 to 30 patients, about 24 were males with bladder-origin urothelial cancer.

Produced via immunoSEQ multiplex PCR; TCRdb's table is partial and in-frame only. This sample has 20,000 to 30,000 clones, with roughly 83% found just once. Patients were diagnosed with urothelial carcinoma, either locally advanced or metastatic. Sampling of each patient yielded between 1 and 8 specimens, collected pretreatment and on-treatment. Here the sequenced sample was PBMCs, taken around atezolizumab (anti-PD-L1) treatment. The sequence was obtained from a man aged 70 or older with urothelial cancer.

The CDR3 loop is CASSPGQGGYEQYF. The DNA of the CDR3 is TGTGCCAGCAGCCCTGGACAGGGTGGGTACGAGCAGTACTTC. The chain carries TRBV13 and TRBJ2-7; 8 nucleotides agree with TRBD1. Trimming cost V 5 bases and J 4 bases; bases outside gene matches: 7. Germline values: CDR1 PRHDT, CDR2 FYEKMQ (reference sequence). The CDR3 extends over 14 amino acids. Looking up the rest from reference TRBV13 and TRBJ2-7 gives the full variable domain: AAGVIQSPRHLIKEKRETATLKCYPIPRHDTVYWYQQGPGQDPQFLISFYEKMQSDKGSIPDRFSAQQFSDYHSELNMSSLELGDSALYFCASSPGQGGYEQYFGPGTRLTVT.